These 25 T cell receptor beta chains were all obtained from the same sample, sequenced in a study of PD-1 blockade in classical Hodgkin lymphoma. Assay used: immunoSEQ multiplex PCR; TCRdb lists only in-frame clones, some missing. The sample yields 4,000 to 6,000 clones, around 66% seen once. The patients all showed relapse after autologous stem cell transplantation, while their brentuximab vedotin exposure varied. The specimen was peripheral blood mononuclear cells (PBMCs), collected before the second cycle of nivolumab. Receptor source: a human donor with classical Hodgkin lymphoma.

A single count supports this clone. The rearrangement links TRBV19 to TRBJ2-1, with a weak D call TRBD1 (6 bases). V gave up 9 bases and J gave up 6 bases, with 18 bases separating them. Germline loops: CDR1 LNHDA, CDR2 SQIVND (reference sequence). The CDR3 runs to 14 residues. In DNA, the CDR3 is TGTGCCAGCAAAACAGGGACATCTCCCAATGAGCAGTTCTTC. Translation gives CASKTGTSPNEQFF.

The chain recombines TRBV9 with TRBJ1-1, with 7 bases aligning to TRBD1. CDR3 length equals 15 residues. CDR1 is SGDLS, CDR2 YYNGEE, per germline. The V segment lost 1 base and the J segment 1 base; nucleotides outside the gene matches: 4. CDR3 sequence: CASSVSGTANTEAFF. The CDR3 DNA reads TGTGCCAGCAGCGTATCCGGGACAGCGAACACTGAAGCTTTCTTT.

The chain recombines TRBV6-6 with TRBJ1-5; D gene uncertain. From germline, CDR1 is MNHNY and CDR2 SVGAGI (reference sequence). The CDR3 loop spans 14 amino acids. V dropped 0 bases and J dropped 6 bases, with 9 bases sitting between them. The CDR3 here is CASSYSSYSQPQHF. The CDR3 nucleotides read TGTGCCAGCAGTTACTCGAGCTACAGTCAGCCCCAGCATTTT.

The V and J genes are TRBV9 and TRBJ1-1; perhaps TRBD1 as D (5 bases). The CDR3 extends over 13 amino acids. CDR1 and CDR2 from the germline V gene are SGDLS and YYNGEE. V was pared by 4 bases and J by 4 bases, with 11 bases between. CDR3 region: CASSREGSTEAFF. The CDR3 region has the DNA TGTGCCAGCAGCCGAGAGGGGTCCACTGAAGCTTTCTTT.

This chain joins TRBV21-1 and TRBJ1-2. TRBV21-1 is marked as a pseudogene. The CDR3 runs 17 residues. CDR3 DNA sequence: TGTGCCAGCACCCCAGGAGACCGAACCTATGATGACTATGGCTACACCTTC. Translating gives CASTPGDRTYDDYGYTF.

CDR3: CASSYSSGDRVFF. Written as DNA, the CDR3 is TGTGCCAGCAGTTACTCTTCGGGGGACAGAGTGTTCTTC. V and J are TRBV6-6 and TRBJ2-1; D might be TRBD1 (7 bases). The CDR3 runs 13 residues. The V and J ends lost 0 bases and 15 bases respectively, with 15 bases between them. Germline CDR1 reads MNHNY; CDR2 reads SVGAGI (reference sequence).

The table lists this clone with a few counts. The chain is built from TRBV4-3 and TRBJ2-7, with D maybe TRBD2 (6 bases). This CDR3 has 13 amino acids. The V end lost 4 bases, the J end lost 2 bases, and 9 bases lay between the germline ends. Germline V lookup: CDR1 LGHNA, CDR2 YSLEER. DNA for the CDR3: TGCGCCAGCAGCCGGGACTCGACCTACGAGCAGTACTTC. Translating it yields CASSRDSTYEQYF.

V usage is TRBV5-6 and J usage is TRBJ2-2; TRBD2 matches at 13 bases. The CDR3 consists of 19 residues. Per the germline V gene, CDR1 is SGHDT and CDR2 is YYEEEE. Unmatched junction bases numbered 10, after V lost 4 bases and J lost 1 base. CDR3 bases: TGTGCCAGCAGCCGGAGAGGACTAGCGGGAGCCATGAACACCGGGGAGCTGTTTTTT. This sequence encodes CASSRRGLAGAMNTGELFF.

This chain uses TRBV30 with TRBJ2-7; TRBD1 agrees at 9 bases. This CDR3 comprises 14 residues. V lost 3 bases to trimming and J lost 6 bases; unmatched junction nucleotides: 9. Germline loops: CDR1 GTSNPN, CDR2 SVGIG (reference sequence). CDR3 protein: CAWSTGTGYSEQYF. DNA of the CDR3: TGTGCCTGGAGCACCGGGACAGGGTATTCCGAGCAGTACTTC.

CDR3 nucleotide sequence: TGTGCCAGCGGCCTGGGGGGGTTAGGAAACACCATATATTTT. Its translation: CASGLGGLGNTIYF. The chain combines TRBV28 with TRBJ1-3; D might be TRBD1 (5 bases). There are 14 residues in the CDR3. Germline V gives CDR1 MDHEN, CDR2 SYDVKM. Trimming shortened V by 8 bases and J by 4 bases, and 15 bases separated the two germline ends.

The chain links TRBV7-2 to TRBJ1-5; 7 bases align to TRBD1. V was clipped by 5 bases and J by 4 bases; unmatched bases: 8. CDR1 is SGHTA, CDR2 FQGNSA, per germline. The CDR3 spans 15 residues. The CDR3 here is CASSPGGGRNQPQHF. DNA for the CDR3: TGTGCCAGCAGCCCCGGAGGGGGCAGGAATCAGCCCCAGCATTTT.

The chain carries TRBV10-1 and TRBJ1-3; D ambiguous. Germline loops: CDR1 WNHNN, CDR2 SYGVQD (reference sequence). Trimming shortened V by 9 bases and J by 4 bases, and 16 bases separated the two germline ends. This CDR3 region has 14 residues. The CDR3 loop reads CARIGVGKGNTIYF. CDR3 nucleotide sequence: TGCGCCAGGATCGGAGTGGGAAAGGGAAACACCATATATTTT.

The V gene is TRBV28, the J gene TRBJ2-1; D perhaps matches TRBD1 (6 bases). V was clipped by 6 bases and J by 9 bases, with 21 bases between them. The germline V gene encodes CDR1 MDHEN and CDR2 SYDVKM. The CDR3 runs to 15 residues. CDR3 in DNA: TGTGCCAGCAGCCAAGATTCCGTGGGGGCGCGTGAGCAGTTCTTC. It translates to CASSQDSVGAREQFF.

This clone is classed as medium-sized (0.01 to 0.1%). This chain's CDR3 is CASSRVDSNQPQHF. CDR3 bases: TGTGCCAGCAGTAGGGTGGATAGCAATCAGCCCCAGCATTTT. The V gene is TRBV6-6, the J gene TRBJ1-5; D call uncertain. V dropped 5 bases and J dropped 0 bases, with 8 bases sitting between them. The germline gives CDR1 MNHNY, CDR2 SVGAGI (reference sequence). The CDR3 contains 14 residues.

The gene calls are TRBV9 and TRBJ1-4; 9 bases map to TRBD1. The trim removed 3 bases at V and 8 bases at J, leaving 8 bases unmatched. CDR3 length equals 15 residues. Germline lookup yields CDR1 SGDLS and CDR2 YYNGEE. CDR3 amino acids: CASSAGTGFGEKLFF. CDR3 bases: TGTGCCAGCAGCGCCGGGACAGGGTTTGGGGAAAAACTGTTTTTT.

The rearrangement uses TRBV15 and TRBJ2-1; 7 nucleotides agree with TRBD1. The CDR3 extends over 16 amino acids. V trimming: 0 bases; J trimming: 2 bases; junction bases outside the gene matches: 4. Germline V CDR1 and CDR2: LNHNV, YYDKDF (reference sequence). The CDR3: CATSRDRDSTYNEQFF. The CDR3 DNA follows: TGTGCCACCAGCAGAGATCGGGACAGCACCTACAATGAGCAGTTCTTC.

This clone was detected a few times. The chain recombines TRBV11-2 with TRBJ2-1, with D maybe TRBD1 (5 bases). Trimming removed 4 bases from V and 5 bases from J, with 12 bases in between. The CDR3 consists of 14 residues. The germline gives CDR1 SGHAT, CDR2 FQNNGV. The CDR3 protein is CASSSDKTNNEQFF. The CDR3 coding sequence is TGTGCCAGCAGCTCGGACAAGACGAACAATGAGCAGTTCTTC.

The chain uses TRBV4-2 and TRBJ1-4, with TRBD1 matching over 7 bases. V lost 1 base to trimming and J lost 5 bases; unmatched junction nucleotides: 7. Germline CDR1 and CDR2: LGHNA and YNFKEQ. This CDR3 is 16 amino acids long. CDR3 region: CASSQVGGRENEKLFF. The CDR3 DNA sequence: TGTGCCAGCAGCCAAGTAGGGGGCAGGGAAAATGAAAAACTGTTTTTT.

This chain links TRBV18 with TRBJ2-7, with a weak D call TRBD1 (5 bases). V was trimmed by 2 bases and J by 6 bases, leaving 11 bases between them. This CDR3 contains 13 residues. Germline CDR1 KGHSH, CDR2 LQKENI. The chain's CDR3 is CASSPSPQGEQYF. CDR3 coding DNA: TGTGCCAGCTCACCAAGTCCCCAGGGCGAGCAGTACTTC.

The V and J genes are TRBV5-1 and TRBJ1-1; no firm D call. CDR1 and CDR2 (germline): SGHRS, YFSETQ. The CDR3 is 14 residues long. Trimming pared 5 bases from V and 4 bases from J, leaving 15 bases between. The CDR3 sequence: CASSPRQGFTEAFF. CDR3 nucleotides: TGCGCCAGCAGTCCGCGACAAGGGTTCACTGAAGCTTTCTTT.

This clone was detected only a few times. The V gene is TRBV7-8, the J gene TRBJ2-7; TRBD2 is a possible D gene (6 bases). CDR3 length: 14 amino acids. Germline V lookup: CDR1 SGHVS, CDR2 FQNEAQ. V lost 3 bases to trimming and J lost 3 bases, with 12 bases between them. The CDR3 nucleotides read TGTGCCAGCAGCTTTAGCGGTACAGACTACGAGCAGTACTTC. The encoded protein is CASSFSGTDYEQYF.

Only one count was recorded for this clone. The rearrangement links TRBV6-1 to TRBJ2-5; no clear D gene. Germline assignment: CDR1 MNHNS and CDR2 SASEGT. The germline V and J ends were trimmed by 2 bases and 3 bases, with 7 bases remaining between them. The CDR3 spans 13 residues. DNA of the CDR3: TGTGCCAGCAGTGAAAACTATAAAGAGACCCAGTACTTC. This encodes CASSENYKETQYF.

V and J are TRBV27 and TRBJ1-6, with 7 bases fitting TRBD1. Looked up from germline, CDR1 is MNHEY and CDR2 is SMNVEV (reference sequence). The CDR3 runs to 16 residues. After removal of 4 bases from V and 9 bases from J, the junction contained 12 bases not matched to a gene. The CDR3 DNA reads as TGTGCCAGCAGTTCAATGTGGGACAGCGCCGTTTCACCCCTCCACTTT. Translating gives CASSSMWDSAVSPLHF.

The V and J genes are TRBV11-2 and TRBJ1-1; D call uncertain. CDR3 length: 15 amino acids. Between the trimmed V and J ends, which lost 0 bases and 4 bases, there was a span of 12 bases. The germline V gene encodes CDR1 SGHAT and CDR2 FQNNGV. CDR3 in DNA: TGTGCCAGCAGCTTAGATTTTGAGGGTGGCACTGAAGCTTTCTTT. Protein product: CASSLDFEGGTEAFF. Using reference TRBV11-2 and TRBJ1-1 for the parts outside the CDR3, the full variable domain is EAGVAQSPRYKIIEKRQSVAFWCNPISGHATLYWYQQILGQGPKLLIQFQNNGVVDDSQLPKDRFSAERLKGVDSTLKIQPAKLEDSAVYLCASSLDFEGGTEAFFGQGTRLTVV.

The chain couples TRBV2 to TRBJ1-6; D is undetermined. The V gene lost 6 bases and the J gene lost 10 bases, with 13 bases spanning the gap. This CDR3 is 13 amino acids long. Germline lookup yields CDR1 SNHLY and CDR2 FYNNEI. The CDR3 DNA follows: TGTGCCAGCAGGACCCGGGGTCAATCACCCCTCCACTTT. It yields the protein CASRTRGQSPLHF.